This is a list of T cell receptor beta chains from one sample in a study of neoadjuvant nivolumab and ipilimumab in lung cancer. Assay: immunoSEQ multiplex PCR; the TCRdb copy retains only in-frame clones and omits some. The top ten hold 7% to 9% of the sample, which has about 20,000 clones, approximately 73% seen once. The sequencing used tumor tissue, collected after neoadjuvant nivolumab, alone or with ipilimumab, at or shortly before surgery. The receptors derive from an adult with non-small cell lung cancer. CDR3s include the opening cysteine and the closing phenylalanine or tryptophan. The order of the fields is CDR3 DNA, CDR3 protein, J gene, CDR3 length, V gene, clone size, D gene. A D gene is named only where the DNA matches it firmly. The size field is filled for only some rows; it gives once, few, many or a size class.

TGTGCCAGCAGCTTGCGGCAGACTTATGGCTACACCTTC | CASSLRQTYGYTF | TRBJ1-2 | 13 | TRBV5-8 | . | .
TGTGCCAGCAGCTTAGGTTATTCCCACACTGAAGCTTTCTTT | CASSLGYSHTEAFF | TRBJ1-1 | 14 | TRBV7-2 | medium-sized | .
TGTGCCAGCAGGAGAGGGAGGGGGAGCAGCGGGGAGCTGTTTTTT | CASRRGRGSSGELFF | TRBJ2-2 | 15 | TRBV27 | . | .
TGTGCCAGCGGGGAGCGCCTCCCTAGCACAGATACGCAGTATTTT | CASGERLPSTDTQYF | TRBJ2-3 | 15 | TRBV7-9 | . | .
TGTGCCAGCACCGGCTGGGGGCAGGAGGGCACTGAAGCTTTCTTT | CASTGWGQEGTEAFF | TRBJ1-1 | 15 | TRBV6-1 | few | .
TGTGCCAGCAGGGTTGACAGGTTGAACACTGAAGCTTTCTTT | CASRVDRLNTEAFF | TRBJ1-1 | 14 | TRBV2 | . | .
TGCAGTGCCGCCGGGGACCAGCCCCAGCATTTT | CSAAGDQPQHF | TRBJ1-5 | 11 | TRBV20-1 | . | .
TGTGCCAGCAGCCCCAGGGCTTATGAGCAGTTCTTC | CASSPRAYEQFF | TRBJ2-1 | 12 | TRBV14 | . | .
TGTGCCAGCAGCCGGGACAGGGGACGCGAGCAGTACTTC | CASSRDRGREQYF | TRBJ2-7 | 13 | TRBV11-2 | . | TRBD1
TGCGCCAGCAGCCAATACCTTACCACAGATACGCAGTATTTT | CASSQYLTTDTQYF | TRBJ2-3 | 14 | TRBV4-1 | few | .
TGTGCCAGCAGTACTCGGGACAGGGGAAAGGGAGGCACTGAAGCTTTCTTT | CASSTRDRGKGGTEAFF | TRBJ1-1 | 17 | TRBV28 | once | TRBD1
TGCGCCAGCAGCGTACTAGCGGGAGACCACAATGAGCAGTTCTTC | CASSVLAGDHNEQFF | TRBJ2-1 | 15 | TRBV5-1 | . | TRBD2
TGCAGTGCTAGAAACGGGTATGGCTACACCTTC | CSARNGYGYTF | TRBJ1-2 | 11 | TRBV20-1 | . | .
TGCGCCAGCAGCTTGGGTAGGACAGAGCTAGTACTTGAAGCTTTCTTT | CASSLGRTELVLEAFF | TRBJ1-1 | 16 | TRBV5-1 | . | .
TGTGCCAGCAGTTTTGGACCAGGGACACAGCAGTTCTTC | CASSFGPGTQQFF | TRBJ2-1 | 13 | TRBV5-5 | . | .
TGTGCCAGCAGTTACGATAGGGTCGAGGAGACCCAGTACTTC | CASSYDRVEETQYF | TRBJ2-5 | 14 | TRBV6-5 | few | .
TGTGCCAGCAAGACAGGGACGGGGCGCAACGAGCAGTACTTC | CASKTGTGRNEQYF | TRBJ2-7 | 14 | TRBV28 | . | TRBD1
TGTGCCAGCAGCTTATCTTTAGCGGGAGGGTGGAGTGAGCAGTTCTTC | CASSLSLAGGWSEQFF | TRBJ2-1 | 16 | TRBV11-1 | . | TRBD2